Here is one T cell receptor (beta chain) with its context. What it binds is unknown. The data derive from a study of T cell clonotyping in hematopoietic cell transplantation. Blood collection times were about day -28 and days 30, 100, 180 posttransplant. The assay was immunoSEQ multiplex PCR, and TCRdb's table has in-frame clones only and misses some. In the table there are about 9,400 clones, about 80% of which are singletons. Study outcomes and limitations: At the given depth, recipient repertoires were over 95% de novo clonotypes. Recipient TCR diversity dropped after transplant; expanded clonotypes rose from day 30 to 180. Higher Inverse Simpson Index values in graft donor and pretransplant recipient predicted broader posttransplant TCR diversity.

This TCR came from a male patient between 35 and 55 years old who had an allogeneic stem cell transplant from a related donor, so the T cells may come from the graft donor. Some clones in this sample may be carry-over from other donors' samples. Sequences were derived from PBMCs, sampled 180 days after allogeneic stem cell transplant.

Here the CDR3 reads CAWALGIGRNTEAFF. CDR3 coding DNA: TGTGCCTGGGCCCTGGGAATTGGAAGGAACACTGAAGCTTTCTTT. The gene calls are TRBV30 and TRBJ1-1; no definite D call. Germline V gene sequence: CDR1 GTSNPN, CDR2 SVGIG (reference sequence). This CDR3 spans 15 amino acids. V gave up 5 bases and J gave up 1 base, with 17 bases separating them.